This T cell receptor (beta chain) was sequenced for a study of T cell responses to AZD1222 COVID-19 vaccine. TCRdb keeps only in-frame clones here, not all; method: immunoSEQ multiplex PCR. The table shows 95,000 to 150,000 clones, with roughly 88% occurring only once. Overall study results and limits: The span of vaccine-associated CD4 TCRs extended across spike, with dominance at 160-218 and 743-854. Donors were mostly white British, more females; clonal diversity possibly underestimated.

A remark on this clone: Its matching antigen is unknown.

This receptor was obtained from an adult in good health. The source was peripheral blood, collected on day 0 of AZD1222 vaccination.

CDR3 loop: CASSLISVGRGDTEAFF. In nucleotides, the CDR3 is TGTGCCAGCAGTCTCATCTCGGTCGGAAGAGGAGACACTGAAGCTTTCTTT. The chain has TRBV28 and TRBJ1-1, with D unclear. CDR1 and CDR2 (germline): MDHEN, SYDVKM. The CDR3 runs to 17 residues. Deletions cut 5 bases from V and 3 bases from J, with 22 bases between. Complete variable domain (other parts from reference TRBV28 and TRBJ1-1): DVKVTQSSRYLVKRTGEKVFLECVQDMDHENMFWYRQDPGLGLRLIYFSYDVKMKEKGDIPEGYSVSREKKERFSLILESASTNQTSMYLCASSLISVGRGDTEAFFGQGTRLTVV.